This passage covers 26 T cell receptor beta chains from one sample sequenced in a study of PD-1 blockade in classical Hodgkin lymphoma. As to time point: newly diagnosed, previously untreated cHL patient sample. TCRdb keeps only in-frame clones here, not all; method: immunoSEQ multiplex PCR. Among about 15,000 clones listed, 80% to 95% were seen once. Sequenced: peripheral blood mononuclear cells (PBMCs). All receptors come from a human donor with classical Hodgkin lymphoma.

The chain combines TRBV7-9 with TRBJ2-5, with D perhaps matching TRBD2 (5 bases). The CDR3 contains 13 residues. Trimming pared 3 bases from V and 11 bases from J, leaving 16 bases between. Germline CDR1 and CDR2: SEHNR and FQNEAQ (reference sequence). In DNA, the CDR3 is TGTGCCAGCAGCTTCAACTCAGGACTTTGGCAGTACTTC. This encodes CASSFNSGLWQYF.

This clone occurred once. V usage is TRBV27 and J usage is TRBJ1-1; D gene unclear. CDR3 length: 13 amino acids. Per germline, CDR1 MNHEY and CDR2 SMNVEV (reference sequence). The ends were cut back, 0 bases at V and 4 bases at J, with 6 bases in the middle. In DNA form, the CDR3 reads TGTGCCAGCAGTTTATCGGGGTCCACTGAAGCTTTCTTT. Translated, it gives CASSLSGSTEAFF.

The V call is TRBV5-5, the J call TRBJ1-2; TRBD1 matches 7 bases. Germline V gene sequence: CDR1 SGHKS, CDR2 YYEKEE (reference sequence). V shed 2 bases and J 3 bases; nucleotides not matched to a gene: 1. This CDR3 is 13 amino acids long. The chain's CDR3 is CASSFQGDYGYTF. Here the CDR3 DNA reads TGTGCCAGCAGCTTTCAGGGGGACTATGGCTACACCTTC.

The V call is TRBV6-1, the J call TRBJ2-7, with 7 positions matching TRBD1. Germline V gene sequence: CDR1 MNHNS, CDR2 SASEGT. Trimming removed 8 bases from V and 2 bases from J; junction bases left unmatched: 12. There are 15 residues in the CDR3. The CDR3: CASESRGGFTYEQYF. CDR3 coding DNA: TGTGCCAGCGAGTCCCGAGGGGGCTTTACCTACGAGCAGTACTTC.

The gene calls are TRBV18 and TRBJ1-5, with D uncertain. The CDR3 spans 17 residues. Germline loops: CDR1 KGHSH, CDR2 LQKENI. Trimming took off 3 bases at V and 2 bases at J, with 17 bases between the two ends. Written as DNA, the CDR3 is TGTGCCAGCTCACCGCAAATGGCCAGAAGAGGCAATCAGCCCCAGCATTTT. Protein product: CASSPQMARRGNQPQHF. Full variable domain (rest looked up from reference TRBV18 and TRBJ1-5): NAGVMQNPRHLVRRRGQEARLRCSPMKGHSHVYWYRQLPEEGLKFMVYLQKENIIDESGMPKERFSAEFPKEGPSILRIQQVVRGDSAAYFCASSPQMARRGNQPQHFGDGTRLSIL.

The V call is TRBV25-1, the J call TRBJ2-1, with D possibly matching TRBD2 (6 bases). The CDR3 length is 18 residues. CDR1 and CDR2 from the germline V gene are MGHDK and SYGVNS. The V end was cut by 5 bases, the J end by 0 bases, with 20 bases between. This CDR3 reads CASSPVGTFPGSYNEQFF. CDR3 nucleotide sequence: TGTGCCAGCAGTCCGGTCGGGACTTTCCCCGGCTCCTACAATGAGCAGTTCTTC.

The chain uses TRBV25-1 and TRBJ1-3, with D unclear. The germline V gene has CDR1 MGHDK and CDR2 SYGVNS. The CDR3 extends over 16 amino acids. V was cut by 1 base and J by 0 bases, with 10 bases left in between. DNA of the CDR3: TGTGCCAGCAGTGAATCAGGTGGTGTCTCTGGAAACACCATATATTTT. Translation: CASSESGGVSGNTIYF.

The chain links TRBV6-4 to TRBJ1-5; 12 nucleotides agree with TRBD1. CDR3 length: 16 amino acids. Germline V gene lookup returns CDR1 MRHNA and CDR2 SNTAGT. Unmatched junction bases numbered 4, after V lost 0 bases and J lost 7 bases. Written as DNA, the CDR3 is TGTGCCAGCAGTGACTCAACGGGACAGGGGGCCCAGCCCCAGCATTTT. The encoded protein is CASSDSTGQGAQPQHF.

This sequence joins TRBV13 and TRBJ1-2; D perhaps matches TRBD1 (6 bases). The CDR3 covers 17 residues. V shed 3 bases and J shed 6 bases, with 23 bases lying between them. Per the germline V gene, CDR1 is PRHDT and CDR2 is FYEKMQ (reference sequence). This CDR3 reads CASSFRDNPGIHDGYTF. CDR3 sequence (DNA): TGTGCCAGCAGCTTCCGGGACAATCCAGGCATACATGATGGCTACACCTTC.

CDR3 in amino acids: CASSGSQGGENEQYF. CDR3 DNA sequence: TGTGCCAGCAGTGGCTCACAGGGAGGAGAGAACGAGCAGTACTTC. The chain combines TRBV25-1 with TRBJ2-7, with D perhaps being TRBD1 or TRBD2 (6 bases each). Germline V lookup: CDR1 MGHDK, CDR2 SYGVNS. Trimming cost V 4 bases and J 5 bases, with 18 bases left between them. The CDR3 is 15 residues long.

The chain is built from TRBV4-2 and TRBJ1-4; D is undetermined. This CDR3 is 15 amino acids long. Germline values: CDR1 LGHNA, CDR2 YNFKEQ. The V end was cut by 0 bases, the J end by 3 bases, with 8 bases between. In DNA form, the CDR3 reads TGTGCCAGCAGCCAAGATTTTGGGGCTAATGAAAAACTGTTTTTT. Translated, it gives CASSQDFGANEKLFF.

The chain links TRBV6-1 to TRBJ2-4; the D is unclear. V lost 5 bases and J 7 bases, leaving 12 bases between the germline ends. From germline, CDR1 is MNHNS and CDR2 SASEGT. CDR3 length: 13 amino acids. The CDR3 nucleotides read TGTGCCAGCAGTAAAACGAAAGGGAACATTCAGTACTTC. Encoded protein: CASSKTKGNIQYF.

This chain joins TRBV27 and TRBJ1-1; D remains unclear. The V gene lost 8 bases and the J gene lost 1 base, with 17 bases spanning the gap. Germline loops: CDR1 MNHEY, CDR2 SMNVEV (reference sequence). The CDR3 loop spans 15 amino acids. CDR3 residues: CASRPLTDWNTEAFF. As DNA, the CDR3 is TGTGCCAGCCGCCCCTTGACCGATTGGAACACTGAAGCTTTCTTT.

The sample holds one count of this clone. This sequence joins TRBV11-2 and TRBJ1-1; 7 bases agree with TRBD1. The CDR3 is 13 residues long. V lost 6 bases, J lost 5 bases, and 6 bases stayed unmatched. The germline CDR1 and CDR2 sequences are SGHAT and FQNNGV. The CDR3 loop reads CASRRQGGTEAFF. The CDR3 DNA reads as TGTGCCAGCAGGCGACAGGGAGGGACTGAAGCTTTCTTT.

A few counts support this clone. This chain joins TRBV18 and TRBJ1-1; D is ambiguous. This CDR3 contains 13 residues. Looked up from germline, CDR1 is KGHSH and CDR2 is LQKENI. V lost 3 bases to trimming and J lost 6 bases, with 11 bases between them. The CDR3 is CASSPSGVAEAFF. The DNA for the CDR3 is TGTGCCAGCTCACCGTCTGGGGTGGCTGAAGCTTTCTTT.

The gene calls are TRBV4-1 and TRBJ2-2; 10 bases match TRBD2. Germline-derived CDR1 and CDR2 are MGHRA and YSYEKL. V shed 8 bases and J 4 bases; nucleotides not matched to a gene: 4. The CDR3 is 14 amino acids. This chain's CDR3 is CASRTSGGTGELFF. The CDR3 region has the DNA TGCGCCAGCCGGACTAGCGGCGGCACCGGGGAGCTGTTTTTT.

The chain combines TRBV9 with TRBJ2-3; the match to TRBD2 covers 7 bases. Trimming removed 0 bases from V and 5 bases from J; junction bases left unmatched: 6. Per the germline V gene, CDR1 is SGDLS and CDR2 is YYNGEE. The CDR3 spans 15 residues. The CDR3 sequence: CASSVAAGWLDTQYF. The CDR3 DNA reads as TGTGCCAGCAGCGTAGCAGCGGGATGGTTAGATACGCAGTATTTT.

The V gene is TRBV28, the J gene TRBJ1-1, with D hard to call. There are 13 residues in the CDR3. With 3 bases removed from V and 6 bases from J, the gap between germline ends came to 11 bases. The germline CDR1 and CDR2 sequences are MDHEN and SYDVKM. The CDR3, as DNA: TGTGCCAGCAGTTTTCCCCAGGCGGCTGAAGCTTTCTTT. Encoded protein: CASSFPQAAEAFF.

This chain joins TRBV7-2 and TRBJ1-1, with TRBD1 as a possible D gene (5 bases). Germline V CDR1 and CDR2: SGHTA, FQGNSA. V was pared by 2 bases and J by 5 bases, with 9 bases between. This CDR3 has 13 amino acids. Written as DNA, the CDR3 is TGTGCCAGCAGCTTAACAGGCGGAACTGAAGCTTTCTTT. This gives the protein CASSLTGGTEAFF.

The chain carries TRBV5-5 and TRBJ2-1; 13 bases line up with TRBD2. The length of the CDR3 is 17 residues. Germline CDR1 and CDR2: SGHKS and YYEKEE (reference sequence). The V and J ends lost 4 bases and 0 bases, in that order; junction bases with no gene match: 4. Here the CDR3 DNA reads TGTGCCAGCAGCCTTAGGACTAGCGGGAGCTCCTACAATGAGCAGTTCTTC. It translates to CASSLRTSGSSYNEQFF.

V is TRBV4-2 and J is TRBJ2-1, with 8 bases aligning to TRBD2. The V and J ends lost 3 bases and 2 bases, in that order; junction bases with no gene match: 9. Looked up from germline, CDR1 is LGHNA and CDR2 is YNFKEQ. The CDR3 consists of 17 residues. This chain's CDR3 is CASSQAGAGGPYNEQFF. The CDR3 nucleotides are TGTGCCAGCAGCCAGGCGGGGGCGGGAGGCCCCTACAATGAGCAGTTCTTC.

The CDR3 region has the DNA TGTGCCAGCAGTGACATTGGGACTGCTAGCGGTGAGCAGTTCTTC. It is translated as CASSDIGTASGEQFF. The V and J genes are TRBV6-4 and TRBJ2-1; 7 positions agree with TRBD2. The CDR3 has 15 residues. The junction had 10 bases not matched to a gene; V was cut back by 2 bases and J by 9 bases. The germline V gene has CDR1 MRHNA and CDR2 SNTAGT.

This rearrangement joins TRBV18 to TRBJ1-1, with unresolved D. Germline values: CDR1 KGHSH, CDR2 LQKENI. V lost 4 bases and J lost 1, with 13 bases in between. The length of the CDR3 is 15 residues. The CDR3 is CASSLQRNTNTEAFF. Here the CDR3 DNA reads TGTGCCAGCTCACTGCAGAGGAATACGAACACTGAAGCTTTCTTT.

J is TRBJ2-3 and V is TRBV12-5; D uncertain. This CDR3 is built from 17 residues. Germline-derived CDR1 and CDR2 are LGHNT and FRNRAP. The V end was cut by 6 bases, the J end by 0 bases, with 19 bases between. The CDR3 spells CASGRPAPQISTDTQYF. The DNA of the CDR3 is TGTGCTAGTGGCCGCCCTGCCCCCCAGATTAGCACAGATACGCAGTATTTT.

The chain combines TRBV27 with TRBJ2-2; TRBD1 or TRBD2 may be the D gene (5 bases each). The germline V gene has CDR1 MNHEY and CDR2 SMNVEV (reference sequence). This CDR3 is 15 amino acids long. The ends were cut back, 6 bases at V and 3 bases at J, with 14 bases in the middle. This CDR3 reads CASRLGTVDTGELFF. In DNA, the CDR3 is TGTGCCAGCAGGCTAGGGACGGTAGACACCGGGGAGCTGTTTTTT.

The chain uses TRBV7-6 and TRBJ2-5; 9 bases match TRBD1. Unmatched junction bases numbered 6, after V lost 0 bases and J lost 7 bases. The CDR3 loop spans 15 amino acids. Germline lookup yields CDR1 SGHVS and CDR2 FNYEAQ. This chain's CDR3 is CASSLASGTGRTQYF. CDR3 bases: TGTGCCAGCAGCTTAGCTTCCGGGACAGGGAGGACCCAGTACTTC.